The TCR beta chain under discussion was sequenced for a study of T cell responses to AZD1222 COVID-19 vaccine. General study findings and limits: It was only after the peak T cell response that any repertoires were sampled. Nearly half of spike-specific TCRs reportedly target variant regions that are unmutated in the B.1.351 and B.1.1.7 variants. The breadth and depth of Spike-specific TCRs increased once two AZD1222 doses had been given.

CDR3 length equals 14 residues. CDR1 and CDR2 from the germline V gene are SQVTM and ANQGSEA. The J segment lost 1 base and the V segment lost 7 bases, leaving 10 bases of the junction unmatched. Comment on this clone: Its antigen is not identified.

Using immunoSEQ multiplex PCR, the repertoire was profiled, and TCRdb retains in-frame clones only, with some absent. The sample holds 84,000 or so clones, around nine tenths seen once. The receptor's source is an adult in good health. V gene TRBV29-1 combines with J gene TRBJ2-7; TRBD1 matches at 7 bases. Sequences were derived from peripheral blood, sampled on day 0 of MenACWY control vaccination. Here the CDR3 reads CSAATGVESYEQYF. The CDR3 nucleotides read TGCAGCGCCGCTACAGGGGTAGAATCCTACGAGCAGTACTTC.